This entry lists 2 T cell receptor beta chains sequenced from one sample in a study of T cells in Graves' hyperthyroidism and ophthalmopathy. Amplified TCR beta CDR3 regions came from RNA transcripts. Researchers ran a first-round RT-PCR on the TCR CDR3 using the HTBI primer set. One entry per CDR3 protein, called by TCRdb with MiXCR from the multiplex PCR reads. The sample lists about 360,000 distinct CDR3 sequences; about 18% were seen once. Source material: blood. These receptors were obtained from a woman under 30 with Graves' hyperthyroidism.

The rearrangement uses TRBV12-3 or TRBV12-4 and TRBJ2-5; D perhaps matches TRBD2 (6 bases). Between the trimmed V and J ends, which lost 7 bases and 1 base, there was a span of 10 bases. The CDR3 is 13 amino acids. The CDR3 region has the DNA TGTGCCAGCACTAAGGGACTCCAAGAGACCCAGTACTTC. Protein sequence: CASTKGLQETQYF.

This clonotype appeared many times. The chain carries TRBV5-1 and TRBJ1-1, with unresolved D. This CDR3 has 15 amino acids. The V end was cut by 1 base, the J end by 1 base, with 11 bases between. From germline, CDR1 is SGHRS and CDR2 YFSETQ. The CDR3: CASSLPAAENTEAFF. In nucleotides, the CDR3 is TGCGCCAGCAGCTTGCCGGCCGCGGAGAACACTGAAGCTTTCTTT.